This T cell receptor beta chain was retrieved from a study of blood T cell repertoires in COVID-19. Study overall: Donors in the United States, Italy and Spain gave samples during acute or convalescent COVID-19.

Method: immunoSEQ multiplex PCR; TCRdb's copy keeps in-frame clones and lacks some. This table holds tens of thousands of clones, around 67% found once. The sample holds many counts of this clone. The junction had 6 bases not matched to a gene; V was cut back by 2 bases and J by 9 bases. The CDR3 runs to 13 residues. Germline V lookup: CDR1 MNHEY, CDR2 SMNVEV (reference sequence). This TCR came from a man in his sixties with acute or convalescent COVID-19. This chain links TRBV27 with TRBJ1-2; TRBD1 aligns across 7 bases. The material sequenced was peripheral blood. The CDR3 loop reads CASSLEQGLSYTF. Written as DNA, the CDR3 is TGTGCCAGCAGTTTAGAACAGGGGCTGAGCTACACCTTC.